Reported below is one TCR beta chain. Only in-frame clones appear in the TCRdb table, and some are missing; sequencing was by immunoSEQ multiplex PCR. The sample shows around 240,000 clones, 65% to 70% of them seen only once. This specimen belongs to a study of shared clonotypes between healthy human individuals. Donation came from healthy HIV-negative adults that had no recent acute infections or vaccinations. The CDR3 sequence is 15 residues long. Trimming removed 5 bases from V and 3 bases from J, with 16 bases in between. CDR1 is MNHNY and CDR2 is SVGAGI in the germline V gene (reference sequence).

The source of this sequence is a man aged 25-45 years in good health. Sequenced material: memory CD4+ T cells sorted from blood. Subset reported: CD45RA-negative fraction. The chain recombines TRBV6-6 with TRBJ1-1; unclear D gene. The CDR3, as DNA: TGTGCCAGCAGTCCTGAACAGACATGGGACACTGAAGCTTTCTTT. Translated, it gives CASSPEQTWDTEAFF.